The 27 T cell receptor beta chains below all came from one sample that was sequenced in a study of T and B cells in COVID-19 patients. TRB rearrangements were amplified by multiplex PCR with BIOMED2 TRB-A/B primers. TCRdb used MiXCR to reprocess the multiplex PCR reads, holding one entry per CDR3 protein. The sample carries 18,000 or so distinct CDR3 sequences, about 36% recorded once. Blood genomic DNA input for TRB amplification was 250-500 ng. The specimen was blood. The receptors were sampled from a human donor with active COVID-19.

Written as DNA, the CDR3 is TGTGCCAGCAGCCCCCCCGGGACACCTAAGAAAGATACGCAGTATTTT. This gives the protein CASSPPGTPKKDTQYF. The chain combines TRBV7-9 with TRBJ2-3; possibly TRBD1 for D (6 bases). V lost 5 bases to trimming and J lost 5 bases, with 20 bases between them. The CDR3 sequence is 16 residues long. Germline assignment: CDR1 SEHNR and CDR2 FQNEAQ (reference sequence).

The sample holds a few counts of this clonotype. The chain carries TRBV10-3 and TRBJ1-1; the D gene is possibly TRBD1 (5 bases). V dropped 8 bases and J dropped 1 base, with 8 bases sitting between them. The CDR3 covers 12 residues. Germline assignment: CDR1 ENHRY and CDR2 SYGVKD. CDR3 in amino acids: CAIGTANTEAFF. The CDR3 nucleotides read TGTGCCATCGGGACGGCGAACACTGAAGCTTTCTTT.

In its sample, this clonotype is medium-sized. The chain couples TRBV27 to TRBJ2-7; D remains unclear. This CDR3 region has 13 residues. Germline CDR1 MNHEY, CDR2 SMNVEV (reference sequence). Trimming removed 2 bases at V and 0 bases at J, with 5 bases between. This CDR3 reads CASSLPNSYEQYF. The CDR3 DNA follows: TGTGCCAGCAGTTTACCAAACTCCTACGAGCAGTACTTC.

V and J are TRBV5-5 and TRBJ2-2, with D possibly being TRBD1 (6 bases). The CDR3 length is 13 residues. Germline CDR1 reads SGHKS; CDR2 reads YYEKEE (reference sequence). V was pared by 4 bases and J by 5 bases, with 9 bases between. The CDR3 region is CASSQQGTGELFF. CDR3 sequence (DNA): TGTGCCAGCAGCCAACAGGGTACCGGGGAGCTGTTTTTT.

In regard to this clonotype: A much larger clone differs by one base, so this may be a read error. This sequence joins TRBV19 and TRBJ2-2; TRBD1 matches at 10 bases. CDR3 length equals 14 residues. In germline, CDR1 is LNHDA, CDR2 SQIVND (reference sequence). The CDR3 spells CDSARDRGTGELFF. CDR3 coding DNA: TGTGACAGTGCCCGGGACAGGGGAACCGGGGAGCTGTTTTTT.

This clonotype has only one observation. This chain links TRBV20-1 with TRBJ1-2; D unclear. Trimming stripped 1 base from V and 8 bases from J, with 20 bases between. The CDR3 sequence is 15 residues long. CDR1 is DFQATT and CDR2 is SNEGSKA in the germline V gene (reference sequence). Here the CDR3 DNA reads TGCAGTGCTAGAGCCCCGTCGACATACTACTTAGGCTACACCTTC. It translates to CSARAPSTYYLGYTF.

CDR3 amino acids: CASSYSRVYNEAFF. The CDR3 bases are TGTGCCAGCAGTTACTCGAGGGTTTACAATGAAGCTTTCTTT. The chain recombines TRBV6-6 with TRBJ1-1; D is undetermined. Trimming removed 0 bases from V and 7 bases from J, with 12 bases in between. The CDR3 length is 14 residues. The germline V gene encodes CDR1 MNHNY and CDR2 SVGAGI (reference sequence).

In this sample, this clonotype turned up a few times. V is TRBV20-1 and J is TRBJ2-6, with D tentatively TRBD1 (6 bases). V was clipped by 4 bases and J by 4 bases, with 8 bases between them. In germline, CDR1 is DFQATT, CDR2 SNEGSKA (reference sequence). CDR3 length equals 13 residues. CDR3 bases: TGCAGTGCTACAGGGGACGGGGCCAACGTCCTGACTTTC. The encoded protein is CSATGDGANVLTF.

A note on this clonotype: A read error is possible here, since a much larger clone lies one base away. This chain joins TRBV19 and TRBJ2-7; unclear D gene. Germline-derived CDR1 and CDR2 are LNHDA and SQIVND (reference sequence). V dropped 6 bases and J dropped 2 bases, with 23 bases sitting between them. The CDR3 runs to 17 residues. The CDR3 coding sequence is TGTGCCAGTAGCAACCCTCGACATGGGATAAAGACCTACGAGCAGTACTTC. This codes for CASSNPRHGIKTYEQYF. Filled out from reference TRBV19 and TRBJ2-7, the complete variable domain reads DGGITQSPKYLFRKEGQNVTLSCEQNLNHDAMYWYRQDPGQGLRLIYYSQIVNDFQKGDIAEGYSVSREKKESFPLTVTSAQKNPTAFYLCASSNPRHGIKTYEQYFGPGTRLTVT.

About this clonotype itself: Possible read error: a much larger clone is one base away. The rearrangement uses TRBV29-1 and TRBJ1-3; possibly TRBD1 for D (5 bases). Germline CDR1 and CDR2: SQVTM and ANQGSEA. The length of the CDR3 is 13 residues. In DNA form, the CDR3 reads TGCAGCATGCGAACAGGCTCTGGAAACACCGTATATTTT. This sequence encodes CSMRTGSGNTVYF.

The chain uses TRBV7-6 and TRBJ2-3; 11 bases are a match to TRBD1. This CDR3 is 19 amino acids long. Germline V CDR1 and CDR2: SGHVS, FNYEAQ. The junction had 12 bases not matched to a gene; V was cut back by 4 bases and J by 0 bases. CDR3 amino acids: CASSSRRDRGVFSTDTQYF. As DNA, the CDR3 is TGTGCCAGCAGCTCGCGCCGGGACAGGGGGGTCTTTAGCACAGATACGCAGTATTTT.

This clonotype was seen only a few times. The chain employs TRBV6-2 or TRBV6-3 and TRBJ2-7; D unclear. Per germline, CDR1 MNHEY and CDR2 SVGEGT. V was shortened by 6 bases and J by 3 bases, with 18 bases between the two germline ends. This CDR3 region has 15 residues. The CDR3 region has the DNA TGTGCCAGCAGGGGAAGACCGTTCCTAGGCTACGAGCAGTACTTC. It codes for CASRGRPFLGYEQYF.

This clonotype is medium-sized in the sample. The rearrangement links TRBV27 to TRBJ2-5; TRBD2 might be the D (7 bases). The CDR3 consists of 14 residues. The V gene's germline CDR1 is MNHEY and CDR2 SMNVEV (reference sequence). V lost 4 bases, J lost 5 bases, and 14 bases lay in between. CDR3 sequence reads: CASSYGGRGETQYF. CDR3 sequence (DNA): TGTGCCAGCAGTTACGGGGGGCGGGGGGAGACCCAGTACTTC.

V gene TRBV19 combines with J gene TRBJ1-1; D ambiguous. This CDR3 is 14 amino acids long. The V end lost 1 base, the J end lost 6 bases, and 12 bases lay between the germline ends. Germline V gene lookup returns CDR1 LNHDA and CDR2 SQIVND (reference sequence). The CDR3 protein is CASSIVWEAAEAFF. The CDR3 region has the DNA TGTGCCAGTAGTATAGTTTGGGAGGCCGCTGAAGCTTTCTTT.

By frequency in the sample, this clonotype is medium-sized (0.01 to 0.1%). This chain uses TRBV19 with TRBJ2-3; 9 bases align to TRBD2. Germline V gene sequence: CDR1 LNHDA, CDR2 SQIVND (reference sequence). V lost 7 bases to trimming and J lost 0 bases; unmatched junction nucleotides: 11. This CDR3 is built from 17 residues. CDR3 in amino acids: CASKGGGAARSTDTQYF. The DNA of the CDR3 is TGTGCCAGTAAGGGCGGGGGGGCGGCAAGGAGCACAGATACGCAGTATTTT.

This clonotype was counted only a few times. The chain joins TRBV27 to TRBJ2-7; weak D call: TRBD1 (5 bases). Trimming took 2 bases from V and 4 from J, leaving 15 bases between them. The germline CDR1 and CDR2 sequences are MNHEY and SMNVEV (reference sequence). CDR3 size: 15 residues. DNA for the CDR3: TGTGCCAGCAGTTTACAGGGCTCACTTTCTTACGAGCAGTACTTC. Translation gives CASSLQGSLSYEQYF.

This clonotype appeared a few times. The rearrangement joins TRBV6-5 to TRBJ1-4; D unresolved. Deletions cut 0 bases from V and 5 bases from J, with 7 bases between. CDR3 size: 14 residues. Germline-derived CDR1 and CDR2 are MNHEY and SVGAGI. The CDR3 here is CASSYSTGNEKLFF. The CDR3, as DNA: TGTGCCAGCAGTTACTCGACCGGGAATGAAAAACTGTTTTTT.

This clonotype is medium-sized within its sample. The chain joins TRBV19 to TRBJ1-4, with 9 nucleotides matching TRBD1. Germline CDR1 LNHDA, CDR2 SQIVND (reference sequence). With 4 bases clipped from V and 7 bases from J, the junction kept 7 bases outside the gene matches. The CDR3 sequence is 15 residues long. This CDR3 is CASSTGQGYSEKLFF. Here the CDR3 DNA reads TGTGCCAGTAGTACCGGACAGGGGTATAGTGAAAAACTGTTTTTT.

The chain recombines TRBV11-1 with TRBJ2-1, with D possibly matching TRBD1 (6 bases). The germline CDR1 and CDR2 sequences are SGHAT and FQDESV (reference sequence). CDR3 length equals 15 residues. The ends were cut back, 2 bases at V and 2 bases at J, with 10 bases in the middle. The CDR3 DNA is TGTGCCAGCAGCTTAAGGCAGGGGACCTACAATGAGCAGTTCTTC. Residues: CASSLRQGTYNEQFF. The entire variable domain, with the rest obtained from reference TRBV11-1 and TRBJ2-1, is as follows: EAEVAQSPRYKITEKSQAVAFWCDPISGHATLYWYRQILGQGPELLVQFQDESVVDDSQLPKDRFSAERLKGVDSTLKIQPAELGDSAMYLCASSLRQGTYNEQFFGPGTRLTVL.

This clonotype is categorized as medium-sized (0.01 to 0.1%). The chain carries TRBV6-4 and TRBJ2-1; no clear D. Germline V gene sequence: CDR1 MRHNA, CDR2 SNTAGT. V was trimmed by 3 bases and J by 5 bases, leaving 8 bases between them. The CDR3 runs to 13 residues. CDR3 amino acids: CASSESANNEQFF. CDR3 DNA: TGTGCCAGCAGTGAAAGCGCCAACAATGAGCAGTTCTTC.

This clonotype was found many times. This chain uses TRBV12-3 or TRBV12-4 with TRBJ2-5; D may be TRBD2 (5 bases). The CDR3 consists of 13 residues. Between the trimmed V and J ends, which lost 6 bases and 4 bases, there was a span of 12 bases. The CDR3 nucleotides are TGTGCCAGCAGACTAGAGGCTGGAGAGACCCAGTACTTC. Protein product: CASRLEAGETQYF.

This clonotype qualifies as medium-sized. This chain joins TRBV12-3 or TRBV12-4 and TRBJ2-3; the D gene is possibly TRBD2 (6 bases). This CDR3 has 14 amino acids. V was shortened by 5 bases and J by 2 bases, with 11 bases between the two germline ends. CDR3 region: CASSMGLPTDTQYF. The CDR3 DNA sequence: TGTGCCAGCAGTATGGGACTCCCCACAGATACGCAGTATTTT.

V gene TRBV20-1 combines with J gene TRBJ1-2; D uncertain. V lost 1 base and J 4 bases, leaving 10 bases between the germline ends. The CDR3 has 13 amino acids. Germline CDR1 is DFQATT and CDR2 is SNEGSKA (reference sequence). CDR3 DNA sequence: TGCAGTGCTAGAGGTCTGGGTGGCTATGGCTACACCTTC. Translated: CSARGLGGYGYTF.

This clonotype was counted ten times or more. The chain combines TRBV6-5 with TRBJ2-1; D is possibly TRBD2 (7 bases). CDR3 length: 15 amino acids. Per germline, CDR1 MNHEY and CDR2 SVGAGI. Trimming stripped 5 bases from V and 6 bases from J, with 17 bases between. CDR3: CASSQKGGTFNEQFF. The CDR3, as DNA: TGTGCCAGCAGTCAGAAGGGGGGGACTTTCAATGAGCAGTTCTTC.

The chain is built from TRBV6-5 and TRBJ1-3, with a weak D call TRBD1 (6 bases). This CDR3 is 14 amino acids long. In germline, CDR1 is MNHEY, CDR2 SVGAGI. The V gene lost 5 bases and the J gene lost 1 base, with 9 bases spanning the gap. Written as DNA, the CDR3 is TGTGCCAGCAGTCGGACAGATTCTGGAAACACCATATATTTT. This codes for CASSRTDSGNTIYF.

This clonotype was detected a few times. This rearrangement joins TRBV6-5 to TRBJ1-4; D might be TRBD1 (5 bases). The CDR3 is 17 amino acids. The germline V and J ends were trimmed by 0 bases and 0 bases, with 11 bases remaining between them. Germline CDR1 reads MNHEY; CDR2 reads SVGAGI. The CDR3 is CASSYSLGRATNEKLFF. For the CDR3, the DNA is TGTGCCAGCAGTTACTCTCTGGGGCGGGCAACTAATGAAAAACTGTTTTTT.

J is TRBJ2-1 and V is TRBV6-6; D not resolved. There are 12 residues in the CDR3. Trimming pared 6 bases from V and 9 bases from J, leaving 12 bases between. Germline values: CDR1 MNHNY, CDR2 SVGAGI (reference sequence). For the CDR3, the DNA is TGTGCCAGCAGAGGGAATTACGGTGAGCAGTTCTTC. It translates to CASRGNYGEQFF.